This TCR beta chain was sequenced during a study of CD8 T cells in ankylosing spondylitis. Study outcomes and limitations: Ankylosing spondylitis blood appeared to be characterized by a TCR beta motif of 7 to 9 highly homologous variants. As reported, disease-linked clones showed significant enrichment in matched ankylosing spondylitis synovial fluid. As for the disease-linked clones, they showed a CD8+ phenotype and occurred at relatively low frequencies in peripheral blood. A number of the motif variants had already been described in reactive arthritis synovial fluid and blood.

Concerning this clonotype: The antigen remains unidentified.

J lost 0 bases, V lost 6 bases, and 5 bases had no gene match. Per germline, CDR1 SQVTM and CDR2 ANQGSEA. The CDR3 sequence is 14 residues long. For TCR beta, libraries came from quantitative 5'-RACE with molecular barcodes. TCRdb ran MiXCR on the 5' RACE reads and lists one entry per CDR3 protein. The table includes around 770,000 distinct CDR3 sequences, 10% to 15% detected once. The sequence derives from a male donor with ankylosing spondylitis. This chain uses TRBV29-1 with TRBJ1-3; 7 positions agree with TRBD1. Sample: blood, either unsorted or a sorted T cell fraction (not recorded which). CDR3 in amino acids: CSVAGTASGNTIYF. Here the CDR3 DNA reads TGCAGCGTAGCCGGGACAGCCTCTGGAAACACCATATATTTT. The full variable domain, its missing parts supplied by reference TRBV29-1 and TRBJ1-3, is SAVISQKPSRDICQRGTSLTIQCQVDSQVTMMFWYRQQPGQSLTLIATANQGSEATYESGFVIDKFPISRPNLTFSTLTVSNMSPEDSSIYLCSVAGTASGNTIYFGEGSWLTVV.